One T cell receptor (beta chain) is described in this entry. Clones were sequenced by immunoSEQ multiplex PCR, and TCRdb holds only the in-frame ones, with some missing. The sample lists about 140,000 clones; 82% were seen once. This record belongs to a study of blood T cell repertoires in COVID-19. Across the whole study: The study drew acute and convalescent COVID-19 samples from the United States, Italy and Spain.

The V and J ends lost 5 bases and 5 bases, in that order; junction bases with no gene match: 7. The CDR3 loop spans 14 amino acids. Germline assignment: CDR1 KGHDR and CDR2 SFDVKD. The receptor was derived from a woman aged 80 or over with acute or convalescent COVID-19. Material: peripheral blood. The chain uses TRBV24-1 and TRBJ2-7, with 8 bases fitting TRBD1. The CDR3 nucleotides read TGTGCCACCAGTGCCTCCAGGACAGGGAACGAGCAGTACTTC. Translated: CATSASRTGNEQYF.